This TCR beta chain was retrieved from a study of blood T cell repertoires in COVID-19. On the study more broadly: Material from acute and convalescent COVID-19 was sourced from the United States, Italy and Spain.

In the authors' methods: Reference gene primer amplification gave nucleated cell count estimates. Profiled with immunoSEQ multiplex PCR; TCRdb holds only in-frame clones, not every one. Clone size and V and J calls were adopted from that table, with D and trimming inferred from the DNA. Of 120,000 to 150,000 clones listed, 85% to 90% were seen once; the top ten hold approximately 1.3%. Participant-given clinical history determined each cohort assignment. V was shortened by 10 bases and J by 3 bases, with 9 bases between the two germline ends. The CDR3 is 11 amino acids. Germline V gene data show CDR1 as MDHEN and CDR2 as SYDVKM.

Sequenced sample: PBMCs or T cells enriched from blood (not recorded which). This sequence was found in a woman under 40 with acute COVID-19. The chain employs TRBV28 and TRBJ1-1; D not resolved. CDR3 protein: CAIGRDTEAFF. The CDR3 region has the DNA TGTGCCATCGGCCGGGACACTGAAGCTTTCTTT.